This T cell receptor beta chain was recovered during a study of CD8+ T cells in alopecia areata. Reverse transcription of extracted RNA yielded cDNA, which provided the sequencing template. Profiling relied on immunoSEQ multiplex PCR, and the TCRdb table lists in-frame clones only, not all of them. This sample has about 110,000 clones, with about 60% found just once. Germline loops: CDR1 SEHNR, CDR2 FQNEAQ (reference sequence). This CDR3 contains 14 residues. V was clipped by 8 bases and J by 1 base; unmatched bases: 6. The chain has TRBV7-9 and TRBJ1-1, with TRBD1 matching over 8 bases. What was sequenced was NKG2D-low CD8+ T cells sorted from blood. This clonotype was obtained from a human donor with alopecia areata. The CDR3 here is CASLRDRGNTEAFF. In nucleotides, the CDR3 is TGTGCCAGCCTGAGAGACAGGGGGAACACTGAAGCTTTCTTT.